The 27 T cell receptor beta chains below were found in one sample sequenced in a study of blood T cell dynamics during melanoma immunotherapy. Using immunoSEQ multiplex PCR, the repertoire was profiled, and TCRdb retains in-frame clones only, with some absent. Of some 14,000 clones in the sample, around 84% were seen once. Indicated time point: pre-treatment baseline. The starting material was blood, obtained from a patient treated with checkpoint blockade. These receptors all come from a human donor with melanoma.

V is TRBV7-2 and J is TRBJ1-3, with TRBD1 identical over 7 bases. The germline gives CDR1 SGHTA, CDR2 FQGNSA. V lost 1 base, J lost 8 bases, and 2 bases stayed unmatched. CDR3 length: 13 residues. The CDR3 protein is CASSLDRGDTIYF. DNA of the CDR3: TGTGCCAGCAGCTTAGACAGGGGAGACACCATATATTTT.

The chain has TRBV7-2 and TRBJ2-1, with 10 bases that match TRBD2. CDR3 length: 17 residues. Trimming at V came to 0 bases and at J to 3 bases, leaving 5 bases not matched to a gene. The germline CDR1 and CDR2 sequences are SGHTA and FQGNSA. The CDR3 nucleotides are TGTGCCAGCAGCTTAGCCCCCGGGACTAGCGTCTACAATGAGCAGTTCTTC. Amino acids: CASSLAPGTSVYNEQFF.

The gene calls are TRBV6-6 and TRBJ1-3; no reliable D call. There are 15 residues in the CDR3. Germline V gene lookup returns CDR1 MNHNY and CDR2 SVGAGI (reference sequence). Trimming pared 7 bases from V and 0 bases from J, leaving 13 bases between. The CDR3 sequence: CASTQGRVSGNTIYF. The CDR3 DNA is TGTGCCAGCACTCAAGGGCGGGTCTCTGGAAACACCATATATTTT.

V gene TRBV6-5 combines with J gene TRBJ1-6; D is unresolved. The V and J ends lost 2 bases and 7 bases respectively, with 6 bases between them. CDR3 size: 13 residues. The germline gives CDR1 MNHEY, CDR2 SVGAGI. The CDR3 sequence: CASSYGQNSPLHF. The CDR3 bases are TGTGCCAGCAGTTACGGGCAGAATTCACCCCTCCACTTT.

V usage is TRBV6-5 and J usage is TRBJ1-3; TRBD1 might be the D (6 bases). V was pared by 6 bases and J by 0 bases, with 15 bases between. Germline values: CDR1 MNHEY, CDR2 SVGAGI. The CDR3 consists of 16 residues. The CDR3 coding sequence is TGTGCCAGCAGCTACGACAGGAAGAGCTCTGGAAACACCATATATTTT. Its translation is CASSYDRKSSGNTIYF.

The chain employs TRBV9 and TRBJ2-3; tentatively, D is TRBD2 (6 bases). V shed 0 bases and J shed 4 bases, with 12 bases lying between them. This CDR3 contains 15 residues. Looked up from germline, CDR1 is SGDLS and CDR2 is YYNGEE. The CDR3 sequence: CASSVGGIQADTQYF. CDR3 bases: TGTGCCAGCAGCGTAGGCGGGATACAGGCAGATACGCAGTATTTT.

The chain uses TRBV5-1 and TRBJ2-3; 13 nucleotides align to TRBD2. The CDR3 runs 18 residues. CDR1 and CDR2 (germline): SGHRS, YFSETQ. V was pared by 4 bases and J by 1 base, with 9 bases of the junction left unmatched. The CDR3 loop reads CASSPSLGTSGGTDTQYF. The CDR3 DNA follows: TGCGCCAGCAGCCCTTCCCTCGGGACTAGCGGGGGCACAGATACGCAGTATTTT.

This chain links TRBV5-8 with TRBJ2-1, with D maybe TRBD2 (6 bases). V was clipped by 4 bases and J by 0 bases, with 14 bases between them. This CDR3 comprises 16 residues. Per germline, CDR1 SGHTS and CDR2 YDEGEE. In nucleotides, the CDR3 is TGTGCCAGCAGCGGAAGGGACTCGAGCTCCTACAATGAGCAGTTCTTC. It specifies CASSGRDSSSYNEQFF.

This chain connects TRBV6-1 to TRBJ2-5, with 12 bases matching TRBD1. The DNA end favors TRBJ2-7, so the J call may be wrong. CDR1 and CDR2 (germline): MNHNS, SASEGT. This CDR3 spans 15 amino acids. DNA for the CDR3: TGTGCCAGCAGTGAGGGACAGGGGGCTATTTACGAGCAGTACTTC. It encodes CASSEGQGAIYEQYF.

This sequence joins TRBV5-4 and TRBJ2-5; 7 bases line up with TRBD1. This CDR3 spans 15 amino acids. Germline CDR1 and CDR2: SGHNT and YYREEE (reference sequence). J lost 1 base, V lost 0 bases, and 3 bases had no gene match. CDR3 region: CASSLAPGGQETQYF. CDR3 sequence (DNA): TGTGCCAGCAGCTTGGCGCCAGGGGGCCAAGAGACCCAGTACTTC. Supplemented by reference TRBV5-4 and TRBJ2-5, the full variable domain reads ETGVTQSPTHLIKTRGQQVTLRCSSQSGHNTVSWYQQALGQGPQFIFQYYREEENGRGNFPPRFSGLQFPNYSSELNVNALELDDSALYLCASSLAPGGQETQYFGPGTRLLVL.

This clone has just one count. V is TRBV30 and J is TRBJ1-1, with 7 bases aligning to TRBD1. The J segment lost 11 bases and the V segment lost 0 bases, leaving 6 bases of the junction unmatched. Germline-derived CDR1 and CDR2 are GTSNPN and SVGIG (reference sequence). The CDR3 sequence is 12 residues long. CDR3 in DNA: TGTGCCTGGAGTGTACAAGGGGGCAAGGCTTTCTTT. Its protein is CAWSVQGGKAFF.

V usage is TRBV7-2 and J usage is TRBJ2-3; a possible D gene is TRBD2 (5 bases). Germline loops: CDR1 SGHTA, CDR2 FQGNSA. CDR3 length: 13 amino acids. V dropped 5 bases and J dropped 5 bases, with 11 bases sitting between them. In DNA form, the CDR3 reads TGTGCCAGCAGCCTGAACACTAGAGATACGCAGTATTTT. Amino acids: CASSLNTRDTQYF.

The CDR3 DNA sequence: TGTGCCAGCAGCCCGGGACAGGGGAGGATCGAGACCCAGTACTTC. Its protein product is CASSPGQGRIETQYF. The rearrangement uses TRBV5-6 and TRBJ2-5, with 10 bases that match TRBD1. The CDR3 contains 15 residues. The germline V gene has CDR1 SGHDT and CDR2 YYEEEE. J gave up 5 bases and V 4 bases, and 8 bases lay outside the gene matches.

The chain is built from TRBV2 and TRBJ2-7; D gene unclear. Germline V lookup: CDR1 SNHLY, CDR2 FYNNEI. The CDR3 loop spans 14 amino acids. V lost 6 bases, J lost 2 bases, and 14 bases lay in between. Here the CDR3 reads CASSHDTAPYEQYV. The CDR3 bases are TGTGCCAGCAGCCACGACACCGCACCCTACGAGCAGTACGTC.

This chain joins TRBV15 and TRBJ1-3, with D perhaps TRBD1 (6 bases). Per the germline V gene, CDR1 is LNHNV and CDR2 is YYDKDF (reference sequence). The CDR3 sequence is 18 residues long. Between the trimmed V and J ends, which lost 0 bases and 0 bases, there was a span of 15 bases. DNA of the CDR3: TGTGCCACCAGCAGAGATAGGCAGGGGCTGACCTCTGGAAACACCATATATTTT. Translating it yields CATSRDRQGLTSGNTIYF.

The chain carries TRBV20-1 and TRBJ1-3; possibly TRBD1 for D (6 bases). This CDR3 comprises 11 residues. Trimming stripped 5 bases from V and 6 bases from J, with 8 bases between. Germline CDR1 reads DFQATT; CDR2 reads SNEGSKA (reference sequence). The CDR3 sequence: CSAGGQNTIYF. The CDR3 DNA is TGCAGTGCTGGGGGGCAAAACACCATATATTTT.

The CDR3 DNA sequence: TGTGCCAGCAGGGGGACAGCTCAAGAGACCCAGTACTTC. The encoded protein is CASRGTAQETQYF. The V gene is TRBV6-1, the J gene TRBJ2-5; 7 positions agree with TRBD1. The V segment lost 6 bases and the J segment 2 bases; nucleotides outside the gene matches: 3. This CDR3 region has 13 residues. Germline-derived CDR1 and CDR2 are MNHNS and SASEGT.

The rearrangement joins TRBV6-4 to TRBJ2-2, with TRBD1 as a possible D gene (5 bases). The ends were cut back, 5 bases at V and 7 bases at J, with 14 bases in the middle. The V gene's germline CDR1 is MRHNA and CDR2 SNTAGT. The CDR3 is made up of 14 amino acids. This chain's CDR3 is CASSLTPGNGELFF. For the CDR3, the DNA is TGTGCCAGCAGTTTAACCCCAGGGAACGGGGAGCTGTTTTTT.

V and J are TRBV5-1 and TRBJ2-1, with TRBD1 matching over 7 bases. Looked up from germline, CDR1 is SGHRS and CDR2 is YFSETQ. Trimming took 0 bases from V and 7 from J; bases not matched to a gene: 13. This CDR3 comprises 17 residues. The DNA for the CDR3 is TGCGCCAGCAGCTTGGATTATGGGGACAGTTCAATAAATGAGCAGTTCTTC. This codes for CASSLDYGDSSINEQFF.

V and J are TRBV4-3 and TRBJ1-1; 7 bases are a match to TRBD1. CDR3 length: 14 amino acids. V lost 3 bases, J lost 1 base, and 2 bases stayed unmatched. From germline, CDR1 is LGHNA and CDR2 YSLEER. CDR3 loop: CASSHRTGNTEAFF. In DNA, the CDR3 is TGCGCCAGCAGCCACCGGACAGGGAACACTGAAGCTTTCTTT.

J is TRBJ1-3 and V is TRBV11-2; 8 nucleotides line up with TRBD1. The CDR3 is 16 amino acids. The germline V gene has CDR1 SGHAT and CDR2 FQNNGV. V shed 5 bases and J 4 bases; nucleotides not matched to a gene: 10. The CDR3 coding sequence is TGTGCCAGCAGCCGGCGGGGACAGGACCGGGGAAACACCATATATTTT. It encodes CASSRRGQDRGNTIYF.

The chain joins TRBV13 to TRBJ2-2; 10 nucleotides agree with TRBD1. This CDR3 spans 16 amino acids. The J segment lost 4 bases and the V segment lost 5 bases, leaving 7 bases of the junction unmatched. Per the germline V gene, CDR1 is PRHDT and CDR2 is FYEKMQ (reference sequence). Written as DNA, the CDR3 is TGTGCCAGCAGCACTCGGACAGGGGGTAGCACCGGGGAGCTGTTTTTT. Its protein is CASSTRTGGSTGELFF.

This chain uses TRBV9 with TRBJ2-2, with D perhaps TRBD1 or TRBD2 (5 bases each). The ends were cut back, 4 bases at V and 7 bases at J, with 17 bases in the middle. The length of the CDR3 is 15 residues. Germline CDR1 and CDR2: SGDLS and YYNGEE. The CDR3 DNA reads TGTGCCAGCAGCCCCAATGAGGGGCTAGGCGGGGAGCTGTTTTTT. Its translation is CASSPNEGLGGELFF.

V gene TRBV19 combines with J gene TRBJ2-5; D could derive from TRBD1 or TRBD2 (6 bases each). CDR3 size: 12 residues. Germline loops: CDR1 LNHDA, CDR2 SQIVND (reference sequence). Between the trimmed V and J ends, which lost 5 bases and 4 bases, there was a span of 8 bases. The DNA of the CDR3 is TGTGCCAGTAGTGAGGGGGGAGAGACCCAGTACTTC. This translates into CASSEGGETQYF.

The sample holds one count of this clone. The V gene is TRBV7-9, the J gene TRBJ1-2, with D perhaps TRBD1 (5 bases). Germline V gene sequence: CDR1 SEHNR, CDR2 FQNEAQ (reference sequence). The CDR3 is made up of 15 amino acids. The ends were cut back, 2 bases at V and 7 bases at J, with 17 bases in the middle. The CDR3 region is CASSLNGGLSGGYTF. CDR3 nucleotides: TGTGCCAGCAGCTTAAATGGGGGTCTATCGGGTGGCTACACCTTC.

Only one count was recorded for this clone. V is TRBV7-9 and J is TRBJ2-2; 11 nucleotides line up with TRBD2. Germline values: CDR1 SEHNR, CDR2 FQNEAQ (reference sequence). This CDR3 region has 19 residues. Trimming at V came to 3 bases and at J to 5 bases, leaving 14 bases not matched to a gene. The CDR3 spells CASSFPGRPSGGLTGELFF. DNA for the CDR3: TGTGCCAGCAGCTTTCCCGGCCGCCCTAGCGGGGGGCTAACCGGGGAGCTGTTTTTT.

J is TRBJ2-5 and V is TRBV18, with D perhaps TRBD1 (5 bases). In germline, CDR1 is KGHSH, CDR2 LQKENI. V was clipped by 3 bases and J by 0 bases, with 11 bases between them. This CDR3 region has 15 residues. For the CDR3, the DNA is TGTGCCAGCTCACCCACAGCGACAGACCAAGAGACCCAGTACTTC. Its protein is CASSPTATDQETQYF.